There are many counts of the clone carrying this T cell receptor beta chain. The entry originates in a study of molecular identifiers for immune sequencing clone quantification. One entry per CDR3 protein, called by TCRdb with MiXCR from the PCR reads. The sample has hundreds of thousands of distinct CDR3 sequences, less than 30% seen once. Germline V gene data show CDR1 as SQVTM and CDR2 as ANQGSEA. This CDR3 has 16 residues. V was shortened by 5 bases and J by 2 bases, with 16 bases between the two germline ends. The chain has TRBV29-1 and TRBJ2-6; no clear D gene. This sequence originates from a human donor in good health. Some libraries in this study had Jurkat cell RNA spiked in. Sequencing was carried out using naive CD8+ T cells from blood, with Jurkat cell RNA spiked in. Sample subset: FACS-sorted CD8+CD4-CCR7+CD45RA+ naive T cells. CDR3: CSVLPSPPAGANVLTF. In nucleotides, the CDR3 is TGCAGCGTTCTCCCTTCTCCTCCCGCTGGGGCCAACGTCCTGACTTTC.